Described below is a single TCR beta chain sequence and its context. Its antigen is as yet unknown. A much bigger clone sits one base away, suggesting this may be a read error. During its preparation, the TCRbeta library received unique molecular identifiers. TCRdb analysed the PCR reads with MiXCR anew, one entry per CDR3 protein. The profile shows about 150,000 distinct CDR3 sequences, approximately 12% of them singletons. This sample was taken from a study of T-cell reconstitution after alpha-beta-depleted transplantation in children. Study conclusions and caveats: It was reported that alpha-beta T cells came from several hundred expanded graft clones (about two months after transplant). TCRbeta diversity was high at day 60 in some patients (a result of surviving recipient T cells and thymic progenitors). Fresh T-cell production supplied most of the T-cell counts and diversity seen one year after transplant.

This CDR3 has 13 amino acids. CDR1 and CDR2 from the germline V gene are MGHRA and YSYEKL. V usage is TRBV4-1 and J usage is TRBJ1-5, with D unclear. This specimen consisted of PBMCs, obtained before TCRalphabeta/CD19-depleted stem cell transplant. The source is a boy between 2 and 10 years old with acute myeloid leukemia, due to receive a stem cell transplant. DNA of the CDR3: TGCGCCAGCAGCCCTCCTATGGGTCAGCCCCGGCATTTT. It codes for CASSPPMGQPRHF.